This T cell receptor (beta chain) stems from a study of cytomegalovirus exposure and HLA in healthy donors. The wider study: Early released data had around 79 million unique TCRs, all coming from HLA-typed donors. Overall study results and limits: Sequences of the TCR beta chain were said to predict the HLA-A and HLA-B alleles of most subjects accurately. Later analysis identified a missense DCLRE1C variant that was linked to TCR beta V- and J-gene trimming.

As concerns this clone: Its antigen remains unidentified.

Trimming at V came to 4 bases and at J to 9 bases, leaving 16 bases not matched to a gene. Germline assignment: CDR1 MGHRA and CDR2 YSYEKL. The CDR3 contains 17 residues. The PCR used 60 Vbeta and 13 Jbeta primers. Produced via immunoSEQ multiplex PCR; TCRdb's table is partial and in-frame only. The table lists roughly 150,000 clones, 55% to 70% of them singletons. The chain uses TRBV4-1 and TRBJ2-7; 12 positions agree with TRBD2. The material sequenced was PBMCs. The source is a woman in her 30s in good health and CMV-seropositive. The CDR3 DNA is TGCGCCAGCAGCCCCCAGAGGGGTGCTAGCGGGAGGGGATTGCAGTACTTC. Its protein is CASSPQRGASGRGLQYF.